The 7 T cell receptor beta chains presented below share a single source sample, sequenced in a study of T cell responses to AZD1222 COVID-19 vaccine. Data came from immunoSEQ multiplex PCR; TCRdb stores just in-frame clones and leaves some out. The data show approximately 150,000 clones, 86% seen once. The specimen comprised peripheral blood, sampled 28 days after the second AZD1222 dose. Receptors originate from an adult who received the AZD1222 COVID-19 vaccine.

Of note for this clone: One junction end disagrees with the germline gene, perhaps due to a read error. V is TRBV4-2 and J is TRBJ1-3; D gene uncertain. Germline values: CDR1 LGHNA, CDR2 YNFKEQ. CDR3 size: 14 residues. The CDR3 loop is CASNQGAAGNTIYF. CDR3 in DNA: TGTGCCAGCAACCAAGGAGCTGCAGGAAACACCATATATTTT.

V gene TRBV6-5 combines with J gene TRBJ2-5, with D possibly matching TRBD1 (6 bases). There are 14 residues in the CDR3. V shed 6 bases and J shed 4 bases, with 15 bases lying between them. CDR1 and CDR2 from the germline V gene are MNHEY and SVGAGI. CDR3 bases: TGTGCCAGCAGGCCGCAGGGGTTTGGAGAGACCCAGTACTTC. Translation gives CASRPQGFGETQYF.

This clone appeared a single time. The J gene is TRBJ2-7, the V gene TRBV4-1; 9 bases are a match to TRBD2. The CDR3 contains 16 residues. CDR1 and CDR2 (germline): MGHRA, YSYEKL. The junction had 10 bases not matched to a gene; V was cut back by 2 bases and J by 5 bases. This chain's CDR3 is CASSQSPATSGNEQYF. The CDR3 DNA reads TGCGCCAGCAGCCAAAGTCCTGCGACTAGCGGCAACGAGCAGTACTTC.

The V and J genes are TRBV5-1 and TRBJ2-2, with D unclear. Germline assignment: CDR1 SGHRS and CDR2 YFSETQ. The germline V and J ends were trimmed by 6 bases and 4 bases, with 10 bases remaining between them. The CDR3 is made up of 13 amino acids. As DNA, the CDR3 is TGCGCCAGCAAGGAAGCGAGCACCGGGGAGCTGTTTTTT. This gives the protein CASKEASTGELFF.

CDR3 protein: CASSPEGARGTEAFF. The CDR3 DNA reads as TGTGCCAGCAGCCCCGAGGGGGCGCGGGGAACTGAAGCTTTCTTT. The chain joins TRBV7-9 to TRBJ1-1; 7 bases are shared with TRBD1. Germline loops: CDR1 SEHNR, CDR2 FQNEAQ (reference sequence). The CDR3 runs 15 residues. The trim removed 5 bases at V and 5 bases at J, leaving 11 bases unmatched.

The chain carries TRBV15 and TRBJ1-3, with D perhaps matching TRBD1 (5 bases). Trimming left V 1 base short and J 4 bases short, with 14 bases between. This CDR3 spans 16 amino acids. The germline V gene encodes CDR1 LNHNV and CDR2 YYDKDF (reference sequence). CDR3 loop: CATSRAPTEGGNTIYF. DNA of the CDR3: TGTGCCACCAGCAGAGCACCTACAGAGGGGGGAAACACCATATATTTT.

V and J are TRBV27 and TRBJ1-2; D unclear. The CDR3 consists of 14 residues. Trimming removed 3 bases at V and 0 bases at J, with 8 bases between. Germline V CDR1 and CDR2: MNHEY, SMNVEV (reference sequence). The CDR3 reads CASSLGSSNYGYTF. CDR3 DNA: TGTGCCAGCAGTTTGGGCAGTTCTAACTATGGCTACACCTTC.